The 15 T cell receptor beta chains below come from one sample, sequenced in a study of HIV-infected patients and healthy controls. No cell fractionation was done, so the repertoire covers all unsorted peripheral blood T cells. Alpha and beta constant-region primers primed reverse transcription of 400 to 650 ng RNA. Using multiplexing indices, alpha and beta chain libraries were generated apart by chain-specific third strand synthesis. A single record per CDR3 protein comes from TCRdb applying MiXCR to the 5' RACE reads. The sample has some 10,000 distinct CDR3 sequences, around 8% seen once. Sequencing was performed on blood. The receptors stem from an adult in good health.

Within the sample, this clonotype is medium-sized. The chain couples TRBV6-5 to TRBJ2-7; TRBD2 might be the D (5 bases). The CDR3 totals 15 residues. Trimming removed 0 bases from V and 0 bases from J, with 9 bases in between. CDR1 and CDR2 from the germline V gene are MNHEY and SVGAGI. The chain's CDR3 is CASSYSAGSSYEQYF. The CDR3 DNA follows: TGTGCCAGCAGTTACTCGGCGGGTAGCTCCTACGAGCAGTACTTC.

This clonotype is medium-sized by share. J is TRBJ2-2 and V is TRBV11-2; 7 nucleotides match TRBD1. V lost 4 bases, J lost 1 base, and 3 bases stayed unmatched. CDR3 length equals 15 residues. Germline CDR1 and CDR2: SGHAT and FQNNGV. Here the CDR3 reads CASSWTGLNTGELFF. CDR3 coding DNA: TGTGCCAGCAGCTGGACAGGACTGAACACCGGGGAGCTGTTTTTT.

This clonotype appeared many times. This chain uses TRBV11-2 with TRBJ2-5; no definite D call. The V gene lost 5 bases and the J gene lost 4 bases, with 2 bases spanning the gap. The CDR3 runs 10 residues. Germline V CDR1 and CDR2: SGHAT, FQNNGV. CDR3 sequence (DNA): TGTGCCAGCAGCAGAGAGACCCAGTACTTC. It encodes CASSRETQYF.

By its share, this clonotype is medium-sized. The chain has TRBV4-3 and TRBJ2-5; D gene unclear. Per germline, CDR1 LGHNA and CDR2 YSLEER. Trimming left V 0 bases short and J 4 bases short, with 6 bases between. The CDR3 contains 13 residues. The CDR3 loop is CASSQEVLETQYF. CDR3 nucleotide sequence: TGCGCCAGCAGCCAAGAGGTCCTAGAGACCCAGTACTTC.

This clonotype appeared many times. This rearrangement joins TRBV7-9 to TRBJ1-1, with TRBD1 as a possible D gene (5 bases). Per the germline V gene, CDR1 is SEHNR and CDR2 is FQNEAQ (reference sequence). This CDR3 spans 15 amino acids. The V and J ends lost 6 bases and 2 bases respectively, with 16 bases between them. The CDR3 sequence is CASSSGGGYNTEAFF. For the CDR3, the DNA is TGTGCCAGCAGTTCCGGGGGAGGTTACAACACTGAAGCTTTCTTT.

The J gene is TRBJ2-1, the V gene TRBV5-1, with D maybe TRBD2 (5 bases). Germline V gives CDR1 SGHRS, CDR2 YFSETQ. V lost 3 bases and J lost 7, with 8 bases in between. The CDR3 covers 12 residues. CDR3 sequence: CASSWTGNEQFF. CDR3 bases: TGCGCCAGCAGCTGGACGGGAAATGAGCAGTTCTTC.

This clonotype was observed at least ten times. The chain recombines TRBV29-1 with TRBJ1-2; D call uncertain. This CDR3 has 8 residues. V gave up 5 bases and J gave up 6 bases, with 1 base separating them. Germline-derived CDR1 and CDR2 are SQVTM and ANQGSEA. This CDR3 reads CSVNGYTF. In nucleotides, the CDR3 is TGCAGCGTTAATGGCTACACCTTC.

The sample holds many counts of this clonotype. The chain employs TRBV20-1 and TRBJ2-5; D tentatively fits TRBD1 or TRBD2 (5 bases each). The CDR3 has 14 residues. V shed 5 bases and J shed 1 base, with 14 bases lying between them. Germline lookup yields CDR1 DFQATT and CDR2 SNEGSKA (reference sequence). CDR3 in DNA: TGCAGTGCTCCCCAACCCGGGACCCAAGAGACCCAGTACTTC. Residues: CSAPQPGTQETQYF.

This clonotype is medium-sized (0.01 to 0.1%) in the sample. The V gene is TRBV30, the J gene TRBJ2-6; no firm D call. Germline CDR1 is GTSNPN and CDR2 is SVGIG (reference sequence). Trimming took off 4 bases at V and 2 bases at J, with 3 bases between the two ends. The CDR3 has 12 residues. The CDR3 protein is CAWTAGANVLTF. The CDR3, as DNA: TGTGCCTGGACTGCTGGGGCCAACGTCCTGACTTTC. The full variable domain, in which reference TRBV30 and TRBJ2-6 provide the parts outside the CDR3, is SQTIHQWPATLVQPVGSPLSLECTVEGTSNPNLYWYRQAAGRGLQLLFYSVGIGQISSEVPQNLSASRPQDRQFILSSKKLLLSDSGFYLCAWTAGANVLTFGAGSRLTVL.

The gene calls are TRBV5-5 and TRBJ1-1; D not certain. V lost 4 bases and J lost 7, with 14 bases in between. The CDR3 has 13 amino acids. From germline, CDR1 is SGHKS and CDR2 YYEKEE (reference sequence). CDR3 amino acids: CASSALGLDEAFF. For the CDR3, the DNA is TGTGCCAGCAGCGCACTAGGGTTAGATGAAGCTTTCTTT. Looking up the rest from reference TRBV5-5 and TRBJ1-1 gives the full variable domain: DAGVTQSPTHLIKTRGQQVTLRCSPISGHKSVSWYQQVLGQGPQFIFQYYEKEERGRGNFPDRFSARQFPNYSSELNVNALLLGDSALYLCASSALGLDEAFFGQGTRLTVV.

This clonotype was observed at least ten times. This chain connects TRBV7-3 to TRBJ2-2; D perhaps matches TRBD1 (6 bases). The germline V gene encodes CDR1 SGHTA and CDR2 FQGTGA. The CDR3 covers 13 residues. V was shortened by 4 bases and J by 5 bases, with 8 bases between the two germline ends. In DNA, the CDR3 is TGTGCCAGCAGCTCAGGGGTAACCGGGGAGCTGTTTTTT. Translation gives CASSSGVTGELFF.

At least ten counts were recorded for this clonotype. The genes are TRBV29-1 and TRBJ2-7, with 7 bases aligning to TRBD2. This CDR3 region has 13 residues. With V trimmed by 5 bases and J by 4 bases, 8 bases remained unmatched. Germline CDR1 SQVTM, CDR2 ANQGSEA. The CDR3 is CSVRLGAGYEQYF. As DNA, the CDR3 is TGCAGCGTTCGACTAGGAGCGGGGTACGAGCAGTACTTC.

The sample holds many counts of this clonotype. The CDR3 protein is CAWRTSGSSYYNEQFF. The CDR3 coding sequence is TGTGCCTGGAGAACTAGCGGGAGTTCCTATTACAATGAGCAGTTCTTC. The chain carries TRBV30 and TRBJ2-1, with 11 positions matching TRBD2. The germline CDR1 and CDR2 sequences are GTSNPN and SVGIG (reference sequence). The CDR3 has 16 amino acids. Losses at the gene ends were 3 bases for V and 4 bases for J; bases not matched to a gene: 8.

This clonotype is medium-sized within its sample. The CDR3 here is CASAPGTGAYEQYF. CDR3 DNA: TGTGCCAGCGCCCCCGGGACCGGCGCGTACGAGCAGTACTTC. The chain has TRBV7-2 and TRBJ2-7; D could derive from TRBD1 or TRBD2 (5 bases each). The V gene's germline CDR1 is SGHTA and CDR2 FQGNSA. The CDR3 loop spans 14 amino acids. Trimming pared 8 bases from V and 4 bases from J, leaving 18 bases between.

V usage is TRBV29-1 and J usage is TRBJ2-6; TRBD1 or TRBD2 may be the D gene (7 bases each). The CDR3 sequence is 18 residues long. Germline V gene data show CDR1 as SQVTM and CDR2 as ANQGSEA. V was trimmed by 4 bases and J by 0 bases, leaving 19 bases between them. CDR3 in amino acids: CSVGPGTAGSSGANVLTF. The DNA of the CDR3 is TGCAGCGTTGGGCCAGGGACAGCGGGATCCTCTGGGGCCAACGTCCTGACTTTC.